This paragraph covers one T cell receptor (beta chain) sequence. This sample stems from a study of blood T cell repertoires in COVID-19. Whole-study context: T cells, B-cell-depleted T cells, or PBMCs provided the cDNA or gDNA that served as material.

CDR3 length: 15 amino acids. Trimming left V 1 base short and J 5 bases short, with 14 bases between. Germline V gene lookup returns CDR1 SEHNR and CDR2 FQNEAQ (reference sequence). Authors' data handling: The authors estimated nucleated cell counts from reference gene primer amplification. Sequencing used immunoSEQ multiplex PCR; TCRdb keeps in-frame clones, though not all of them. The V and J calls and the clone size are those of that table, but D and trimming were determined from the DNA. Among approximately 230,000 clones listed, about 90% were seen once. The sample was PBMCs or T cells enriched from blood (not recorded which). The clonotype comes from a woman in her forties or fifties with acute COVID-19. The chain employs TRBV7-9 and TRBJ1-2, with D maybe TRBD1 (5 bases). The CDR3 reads CASSLGTQGTYGYTF. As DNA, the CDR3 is TGTGCCAGCAGCTTAGGGACCCAGGGCACTTATGGCTACACCTTC.